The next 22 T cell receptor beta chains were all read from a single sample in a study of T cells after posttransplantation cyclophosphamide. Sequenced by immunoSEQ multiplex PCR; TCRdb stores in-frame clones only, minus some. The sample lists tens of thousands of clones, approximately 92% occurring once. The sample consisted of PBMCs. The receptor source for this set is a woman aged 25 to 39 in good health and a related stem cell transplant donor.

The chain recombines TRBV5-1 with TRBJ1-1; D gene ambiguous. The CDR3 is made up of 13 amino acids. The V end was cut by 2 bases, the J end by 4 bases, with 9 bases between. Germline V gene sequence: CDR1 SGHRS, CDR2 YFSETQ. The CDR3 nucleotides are TGCGCCAGCAGCTTCAATCTAGGCACTGAAGCTTTCTTT. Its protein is CASSFNLGTEAFF.

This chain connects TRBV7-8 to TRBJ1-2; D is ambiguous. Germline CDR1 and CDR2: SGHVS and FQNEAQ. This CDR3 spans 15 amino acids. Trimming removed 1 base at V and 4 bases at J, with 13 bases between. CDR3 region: CASSLESRAPYGYTF. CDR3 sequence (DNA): TGTGCCAGCAGCTTAGAGTCGCGGGCGCCCTATGGCTACACCTTC. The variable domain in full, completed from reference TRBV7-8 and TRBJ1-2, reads GAGVSQSPRYKVAKRGQDVALRCDPISGHVSLFWYQQALGQGPEFLTYFQNEAQLDKSGLPSDRFFAERPEGSVSTLKIQRTQQEDSAVYLCASSLESRAPYGYTFGSGTRLTVV.

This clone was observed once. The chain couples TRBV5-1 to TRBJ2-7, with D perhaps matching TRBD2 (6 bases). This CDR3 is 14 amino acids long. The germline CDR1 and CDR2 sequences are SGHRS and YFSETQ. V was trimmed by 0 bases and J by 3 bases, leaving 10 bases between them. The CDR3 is CASSLEPGDYEQYF. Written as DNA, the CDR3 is TGCGCCAGCAGCTTGGAGCCGGGGGACTACGAGCAGTACTTC.

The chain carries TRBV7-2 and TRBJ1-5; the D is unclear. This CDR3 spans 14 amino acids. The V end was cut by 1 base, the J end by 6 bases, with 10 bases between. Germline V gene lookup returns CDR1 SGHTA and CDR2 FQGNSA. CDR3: CASSLGGIGQPQHF. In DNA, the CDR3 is TGTGCCAGCAGCTTAGGGGGAATTGGTCAGCCCCAGCATTTT.

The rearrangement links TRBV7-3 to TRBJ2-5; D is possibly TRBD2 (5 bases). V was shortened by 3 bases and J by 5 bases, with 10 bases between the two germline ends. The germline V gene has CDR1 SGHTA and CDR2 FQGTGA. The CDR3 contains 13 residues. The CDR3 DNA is TGTGCCAGCAGCTTGAACGGCGGGGAGACCCAGTACTTC. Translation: CASSLNGGETQYF.

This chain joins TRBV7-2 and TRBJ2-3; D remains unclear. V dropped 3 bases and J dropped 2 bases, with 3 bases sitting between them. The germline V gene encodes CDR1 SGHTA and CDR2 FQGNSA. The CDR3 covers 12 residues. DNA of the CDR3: TGTGCCAGCAGCTTGTACACAGATACGCAGTATTTT. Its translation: CASSLYTDTQYF. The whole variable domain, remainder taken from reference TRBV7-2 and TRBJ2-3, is GAGVSQSPSNKVTEKGKDVELRCDPISGHTALYWYRQSLGQGLEFLIYFQGNSAPDKSGLPSDRFSAERTGGSVSTLTIQRTQQEDSAVYLCASSLYTDTQYFGPGTRLTVL.

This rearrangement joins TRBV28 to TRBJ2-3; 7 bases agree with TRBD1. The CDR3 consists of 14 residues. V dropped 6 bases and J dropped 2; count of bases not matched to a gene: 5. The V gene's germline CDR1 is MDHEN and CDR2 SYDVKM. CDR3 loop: CASSEGALTDTQYF. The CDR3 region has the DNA TGTGCCAGCAGCGAGGGGGCCCTCACAGATACGCAGTATTTT.

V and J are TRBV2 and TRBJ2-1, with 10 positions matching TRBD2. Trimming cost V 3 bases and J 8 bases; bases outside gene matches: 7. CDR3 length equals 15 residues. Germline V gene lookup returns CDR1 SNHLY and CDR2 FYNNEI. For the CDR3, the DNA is TGTGCCAGCAGTGACCCCAGCGGGGGGGCCTATGAGCAGTTCTTC. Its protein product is CASSDPSGGAYEQFF.

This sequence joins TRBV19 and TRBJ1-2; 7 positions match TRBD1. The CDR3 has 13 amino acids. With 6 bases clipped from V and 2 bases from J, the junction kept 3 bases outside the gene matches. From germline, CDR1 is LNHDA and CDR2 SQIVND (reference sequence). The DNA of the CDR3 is TGTGCCAGTAGCACGGACAGGAACTATGGCTACACCTTC. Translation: CASSTDRNYGYTF.

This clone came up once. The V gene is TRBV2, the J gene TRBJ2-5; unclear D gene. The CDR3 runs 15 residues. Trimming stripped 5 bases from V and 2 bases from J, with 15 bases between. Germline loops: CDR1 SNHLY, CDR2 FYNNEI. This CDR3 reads CASSSPGSLQETQYF. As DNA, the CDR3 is TGTGCCAGCAGTTCGCCTGGATCATTACAAGAGACCCAGTACTTC.

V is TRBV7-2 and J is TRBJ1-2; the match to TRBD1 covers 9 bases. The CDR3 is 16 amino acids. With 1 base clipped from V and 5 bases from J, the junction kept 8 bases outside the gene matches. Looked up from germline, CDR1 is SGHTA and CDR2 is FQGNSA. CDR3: CASSLGGGTGRYGYTF. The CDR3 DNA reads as TGTGCCAGCAGCTTAGGAGGCGGGACAGGGCGTTATGGCTACACCTTC.

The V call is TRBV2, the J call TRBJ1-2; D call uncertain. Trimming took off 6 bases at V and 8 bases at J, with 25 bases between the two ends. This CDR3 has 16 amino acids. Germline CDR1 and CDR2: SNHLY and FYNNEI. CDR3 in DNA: TGTGCCAGCAGAGAATACTACGTCGGACCATCTCGGGGCTACACCTTC. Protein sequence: CASREYYVGPSRGYTF.

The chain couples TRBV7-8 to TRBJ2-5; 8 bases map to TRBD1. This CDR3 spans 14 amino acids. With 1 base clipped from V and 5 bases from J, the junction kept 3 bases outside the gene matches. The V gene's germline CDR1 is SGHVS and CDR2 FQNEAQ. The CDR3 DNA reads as TGTGCCAGCAGCTTAGATTGGACAGGGGAGACCCAGTACTTC. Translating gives CASSLDWTGETQYF.

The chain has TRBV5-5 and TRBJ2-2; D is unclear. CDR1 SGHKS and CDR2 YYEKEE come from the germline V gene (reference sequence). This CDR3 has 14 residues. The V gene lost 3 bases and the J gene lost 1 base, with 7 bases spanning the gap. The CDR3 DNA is TGTGCCAGCAGCTCAGGAAAGAACACCGGGGAGCTGTTTTTT. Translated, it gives CASSSGKNTGELFF.

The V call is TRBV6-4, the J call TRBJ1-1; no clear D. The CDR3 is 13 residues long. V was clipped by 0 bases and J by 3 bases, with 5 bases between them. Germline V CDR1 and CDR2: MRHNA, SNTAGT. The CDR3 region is CASSDSGYTEAFF. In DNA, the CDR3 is TGTGCCAGCAGTGACTCGGGCTACACTGAAGCTTTCTTT.

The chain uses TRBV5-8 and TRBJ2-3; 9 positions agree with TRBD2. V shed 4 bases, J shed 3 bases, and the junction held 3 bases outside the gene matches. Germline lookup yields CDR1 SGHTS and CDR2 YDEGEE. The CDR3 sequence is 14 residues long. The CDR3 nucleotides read TGTGCCAGCAGCACGGGACTAGCAACAGATACGCAGTATTTT. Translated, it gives CASSTGLATDTQYF.

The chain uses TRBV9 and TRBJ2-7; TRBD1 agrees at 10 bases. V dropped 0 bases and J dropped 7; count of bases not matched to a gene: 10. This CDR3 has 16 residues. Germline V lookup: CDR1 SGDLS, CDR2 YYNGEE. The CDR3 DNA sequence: TGTGCCAGCAGCGTAGCTCCCGGGACAGGGGTGGATGAGCAGTACTTC. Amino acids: CASSVAPGTGVDEQYF. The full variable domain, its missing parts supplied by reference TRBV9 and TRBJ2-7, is DSGVTQTPKHLITATGQRVTLRCSPRSGDLSVYWYQQSLDQGLQFLIQYYNGEERAKGNILERFSAQQFPDLHSELNLSSLELGDSALYFCASSVAPGTGVDEQYFGPGTRLTVT.

The CDR3 sequence is CASSVETGTDTQYF. CDR3 DNA sequence: TGTGCCAGCAGCGTGGAGACAGGGACAGATACGCAGTATTTT. The chain links TRBV5-4 to TRBJ2-3, with 7 bases aligning to TRBD1. CDR1 and CDR2 (germline): SGHNT, YYREEE (reference sequence). The CDR3 extends over 14 amino acids. Germline trimming cut 4 bases from V and 3 bases from J; bases unmatched to any gene: 5.

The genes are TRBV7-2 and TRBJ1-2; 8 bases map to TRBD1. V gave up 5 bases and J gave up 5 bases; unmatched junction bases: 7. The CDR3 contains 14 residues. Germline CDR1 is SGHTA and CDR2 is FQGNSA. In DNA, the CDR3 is TGTGCCAGCAGCCCGCAAACAGGGGGGTATGGCTACACCTTC. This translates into CASSPQTGGYGYTF.

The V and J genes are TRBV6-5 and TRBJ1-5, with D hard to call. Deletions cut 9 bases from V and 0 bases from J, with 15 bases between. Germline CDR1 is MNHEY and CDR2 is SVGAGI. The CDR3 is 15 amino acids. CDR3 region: CASRLAQLSNQPQHF. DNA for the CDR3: TGTGCCAGTAGGTTGGCACAGCTTAGCAATCAGCCCCAGCATTTT.

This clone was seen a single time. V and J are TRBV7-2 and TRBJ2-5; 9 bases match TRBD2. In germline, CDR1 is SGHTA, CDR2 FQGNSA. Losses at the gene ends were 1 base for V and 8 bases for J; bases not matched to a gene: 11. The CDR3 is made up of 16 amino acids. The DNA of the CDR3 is TGTGCCAGCAGCTTAGTTAGCGGGGGAACCAAGAGAACCCAGTACTTC. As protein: CASSLVSGGTKRTQYF.

The CDR3 DNA is TGTGCCAGCAGCTTTAGGTTGGACCAGAGCACAGATACGCAGTATTTT. Translating gives CASSFRLDQSTDTQYF. The gene calls are TRBV5-4 and TRBJ2-3; D not certain. There are 16 residues in the CDR3. Trimming took off 2 bases at V and 0 bases at J, with 13 bases between the two ends. Germline V gives CDR1 SGHNT, CDR2 YYREEE (reference sequence).